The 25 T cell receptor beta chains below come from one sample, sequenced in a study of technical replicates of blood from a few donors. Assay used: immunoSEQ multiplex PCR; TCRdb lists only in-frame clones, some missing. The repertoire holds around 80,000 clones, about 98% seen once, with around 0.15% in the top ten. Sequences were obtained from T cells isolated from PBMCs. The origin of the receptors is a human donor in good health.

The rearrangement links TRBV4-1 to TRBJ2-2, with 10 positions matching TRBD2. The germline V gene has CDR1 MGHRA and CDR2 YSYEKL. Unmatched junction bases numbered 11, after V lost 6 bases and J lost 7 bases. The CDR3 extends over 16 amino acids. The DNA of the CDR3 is TGCGCCAGCAGACTCTCTAGCGGGAGTCTTTTCGGGGAGCTGTTTTTT. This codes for CASRLSSGSLFGELFF.

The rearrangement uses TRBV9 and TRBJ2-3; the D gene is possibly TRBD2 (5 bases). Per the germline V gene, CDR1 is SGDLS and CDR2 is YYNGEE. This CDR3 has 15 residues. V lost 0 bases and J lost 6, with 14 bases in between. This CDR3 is CASSVASRGGDTQYF. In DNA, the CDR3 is TGTGCCAGCAGCGTAGCTAGTCGGGGTGGGGATACGCAGTATTTT.

In DNA form, the CDR3 reads TGTGCCAGCAGCTTAGAAAACCTCGGGACAGGGGGAGGGTACGAGCAGTACTTC. Its translation: CASSLENLGTGGGYEQYF. The rearrangement uses TRBV7-6 and TRBJ2-7; TRBD1 agrees at 11 bases. CDR3 length: 18 residues. Losses at the gene ends were 1 base for V and 4 bases for J; bases not matched to a gene: 12. Per germline, CDR1 SGHVS and CDR2 FNYEAQ.

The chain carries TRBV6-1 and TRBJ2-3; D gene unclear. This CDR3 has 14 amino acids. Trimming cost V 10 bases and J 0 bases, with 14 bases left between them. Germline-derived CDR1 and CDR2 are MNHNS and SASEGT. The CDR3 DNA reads TGTGCCACCCGTAAGCCGAGTAGCACAGATACGCAGTATTTT. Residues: CATRKPSSTDTQYF.

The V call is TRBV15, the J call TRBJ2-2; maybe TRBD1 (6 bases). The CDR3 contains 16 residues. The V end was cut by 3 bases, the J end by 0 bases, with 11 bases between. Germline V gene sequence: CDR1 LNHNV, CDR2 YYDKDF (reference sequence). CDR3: CATSSIQGSNTGELFF. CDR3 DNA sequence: TGTGCCACCAGCAGTATACAGGGTTCGAACACCGGGGAGCTGTTTTTT.

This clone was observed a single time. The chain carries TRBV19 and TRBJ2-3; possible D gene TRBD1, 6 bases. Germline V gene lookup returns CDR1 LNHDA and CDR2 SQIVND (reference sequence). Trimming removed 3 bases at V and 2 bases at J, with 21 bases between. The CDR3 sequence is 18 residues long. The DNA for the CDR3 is TGTGCCAGTAGTATCGGGTCGGGGACACACAGGGCCACAGATACGCAGTATTTT. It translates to CASSIGSGTHRATDTQYF.

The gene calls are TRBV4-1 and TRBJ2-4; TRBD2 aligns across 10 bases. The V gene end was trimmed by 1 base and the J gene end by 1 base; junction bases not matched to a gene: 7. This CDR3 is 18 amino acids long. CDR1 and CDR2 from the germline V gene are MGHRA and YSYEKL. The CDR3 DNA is TGCGCCAGCAGCCAAGTTCTAGCGGGAGATTCGGCCAAAAACATTCAGTACTTC. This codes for CASSQVLAGDSAKNIQYF.

The DNA for the CDR3 is TGTGCCAGCAGCCAGGACAGGTTGGGCACAGATACGCAGTATTTT. Translating gives CASSQDRLGTDTQYF. The chain is built from TRBV7-9 and TRBJ2-3; 7 bases are shared with TRBD1. This CDR3 contains 15 residues. Germline CDR1 reads SEHNR; CDR2 reads FQNEAQ (reference sequence). The V segment lost 5 bases and the J segment 1 base; nucleotides outside the gene matches: 6.

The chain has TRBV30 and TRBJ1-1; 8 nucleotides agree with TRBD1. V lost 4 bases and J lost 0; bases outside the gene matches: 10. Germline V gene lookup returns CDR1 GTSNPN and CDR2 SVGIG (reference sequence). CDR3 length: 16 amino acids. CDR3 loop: CAWMGQENMMNTEAFF. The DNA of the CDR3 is TGTGCCTGGATGGGACAGGAGAATATGATGAACACTGAAGCTTTCTTT.

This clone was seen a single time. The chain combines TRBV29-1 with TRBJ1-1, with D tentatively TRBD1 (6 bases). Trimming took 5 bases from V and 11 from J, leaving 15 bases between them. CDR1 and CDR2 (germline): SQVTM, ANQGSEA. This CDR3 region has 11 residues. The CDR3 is CSVLGAERAFF. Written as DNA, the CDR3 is TGCAGCGTTTTGGGGGCTGAGCGTGCTTTCTTT.

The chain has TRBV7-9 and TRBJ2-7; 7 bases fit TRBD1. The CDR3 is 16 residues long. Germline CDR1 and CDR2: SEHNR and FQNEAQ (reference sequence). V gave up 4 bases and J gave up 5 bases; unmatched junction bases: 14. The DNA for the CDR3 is TGTGCCAGCAGCTCCCTATCCAGGGGGTCTTGGGACGAGCAGTACTTC. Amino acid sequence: CASSSLSRGSWDEQYF.

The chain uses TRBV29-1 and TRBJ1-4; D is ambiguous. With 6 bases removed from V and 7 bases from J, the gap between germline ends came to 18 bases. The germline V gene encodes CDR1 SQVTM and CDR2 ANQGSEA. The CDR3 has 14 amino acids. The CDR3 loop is CSVKDTGGSEKLFF. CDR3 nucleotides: TGCAGCGTAAAGGATACGGGTGGGAGTGAAAAACTGTTTTTT.

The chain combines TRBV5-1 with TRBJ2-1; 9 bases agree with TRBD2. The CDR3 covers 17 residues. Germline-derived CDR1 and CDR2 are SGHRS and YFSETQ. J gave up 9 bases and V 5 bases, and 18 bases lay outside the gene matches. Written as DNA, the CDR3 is TGCGCCAGCAGTGGTGAGCGGGAGGTCAAATGGGTGTGTGAGCAGTTCTTC. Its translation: CASSGEREVKWVCEQFF.

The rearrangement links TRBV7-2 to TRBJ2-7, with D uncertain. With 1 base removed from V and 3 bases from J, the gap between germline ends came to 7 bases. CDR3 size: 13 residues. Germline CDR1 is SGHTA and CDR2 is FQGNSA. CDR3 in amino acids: CASSLGSGYEQYF. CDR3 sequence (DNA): TGTGCCAGCAGCTTAGGATCCGGCTACGAGCAGTACTTC.

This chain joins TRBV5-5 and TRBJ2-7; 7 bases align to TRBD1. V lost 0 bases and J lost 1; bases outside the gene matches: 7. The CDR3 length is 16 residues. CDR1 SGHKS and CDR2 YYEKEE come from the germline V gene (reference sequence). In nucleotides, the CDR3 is TGTGCCAGCAGCTTGGGCCGGGACAGATCTTCCTACGAGCAGTACTTC. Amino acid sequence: CASSLGRDRSSYEQYF.

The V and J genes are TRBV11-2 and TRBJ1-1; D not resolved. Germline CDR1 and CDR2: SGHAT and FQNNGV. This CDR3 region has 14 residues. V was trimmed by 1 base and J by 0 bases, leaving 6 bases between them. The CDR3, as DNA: TGTGCCAGCAGCTTAGGATACATGAACACTGAAGCTTTCTTT. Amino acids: CASSLGYMNTEAFF.

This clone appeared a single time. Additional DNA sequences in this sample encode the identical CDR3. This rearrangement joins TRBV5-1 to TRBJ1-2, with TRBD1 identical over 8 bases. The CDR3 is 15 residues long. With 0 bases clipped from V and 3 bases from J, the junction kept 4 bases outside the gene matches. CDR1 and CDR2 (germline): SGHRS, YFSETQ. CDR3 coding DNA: TGCGCCAGCAGCTTGGGACAGGGGAGGGACTATGGCTACACCTTC. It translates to CASSLGQGRDYGYTF. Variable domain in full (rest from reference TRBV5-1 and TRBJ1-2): KAGVTQTPRYLIKTRGQQVTLSCSPISGHRSVSWYQQTPGQGLQFLFEYFSETQRNKGNFPGRFSGRQFSNSRSEMNVSTLELGDSALYLCASSLGQGRDYGYTFGSGTRLTVV.

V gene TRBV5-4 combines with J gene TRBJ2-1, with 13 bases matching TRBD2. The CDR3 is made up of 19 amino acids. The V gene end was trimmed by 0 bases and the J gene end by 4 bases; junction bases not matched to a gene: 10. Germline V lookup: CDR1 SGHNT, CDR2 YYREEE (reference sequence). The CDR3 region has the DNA TGTGCCAGCAGCTTGGGTTTGGGACTAGCGGGAAAAAATTACAATGAGCAGTTCTTC. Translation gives CASSLGLGLAGKNYNEQFF.

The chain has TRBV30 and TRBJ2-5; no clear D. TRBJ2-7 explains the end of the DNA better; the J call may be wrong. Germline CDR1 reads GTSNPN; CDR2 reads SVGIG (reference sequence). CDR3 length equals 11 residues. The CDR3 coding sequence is TGTGCCTGGAGTATCCTCTACGAGCAGTACTTC. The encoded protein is CAWSILYEQYF.

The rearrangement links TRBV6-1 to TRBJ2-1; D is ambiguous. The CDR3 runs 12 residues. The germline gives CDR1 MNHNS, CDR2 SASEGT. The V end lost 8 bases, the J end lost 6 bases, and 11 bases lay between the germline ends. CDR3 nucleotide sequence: TGTGCCAGCTCTGTGAGTGGCAATGAGCAGTTCTTC. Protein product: CASSVSGNEQFF.

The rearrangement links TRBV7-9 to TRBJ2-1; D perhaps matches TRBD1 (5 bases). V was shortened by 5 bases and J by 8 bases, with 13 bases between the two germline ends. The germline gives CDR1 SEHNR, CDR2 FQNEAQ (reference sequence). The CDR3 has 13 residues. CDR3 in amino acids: CASSASGNHEQFF. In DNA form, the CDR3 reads TGTGCCAGCAGCGCCTCAGGGAACCATGAGCAGTTCTTC.

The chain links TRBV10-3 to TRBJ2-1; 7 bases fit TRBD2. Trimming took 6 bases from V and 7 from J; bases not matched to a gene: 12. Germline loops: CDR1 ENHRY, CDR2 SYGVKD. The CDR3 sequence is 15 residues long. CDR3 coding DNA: TGTGCCATCAGCTCCCCGGGGGGAGGAAGTAATGAGCAGTTCTTC. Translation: CAISSPGGGSNEQFF.

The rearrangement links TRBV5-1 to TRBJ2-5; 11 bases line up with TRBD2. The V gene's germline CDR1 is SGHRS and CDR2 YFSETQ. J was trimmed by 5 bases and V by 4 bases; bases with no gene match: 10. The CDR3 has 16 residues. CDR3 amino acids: CASSGFSGGAPETQYF. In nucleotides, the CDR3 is TGCGCCAGCAGCGGGTTTAGCGGGGGGGCCCCGGAGACCCAGTACTTC.

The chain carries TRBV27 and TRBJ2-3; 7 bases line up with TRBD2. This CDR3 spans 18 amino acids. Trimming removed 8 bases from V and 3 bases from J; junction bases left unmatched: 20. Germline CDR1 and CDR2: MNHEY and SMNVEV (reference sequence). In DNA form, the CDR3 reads TGTGCCAGCTCCTCCCTCAGCGGGATTCGTGGCTCGACAGATACGCAGTATTTT. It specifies CASSSLSGIRGSTDTQYF.

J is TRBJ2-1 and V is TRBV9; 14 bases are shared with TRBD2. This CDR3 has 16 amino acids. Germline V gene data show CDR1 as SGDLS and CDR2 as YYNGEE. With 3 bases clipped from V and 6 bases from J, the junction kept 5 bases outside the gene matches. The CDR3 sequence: CASSGQTSGGANEQFF. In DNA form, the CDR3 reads TGTGCCAGCAGCGGACAGACTAGCGGGGGGGCCAATGAGCAGTTCTTC.